Following are 25 T cell receptor beta chains from one sample sequenced in a study of T cells after yellow fever vaccination. TCRdb analysed the 5' RACE reads with MiXCR anew, one entry per CDR3 protein. This table holds just over 300,000 distinct CDR3 sequences, 3.6% found once. This specimen was PBMCs, taken on the day of the yellow fever booster vaccination. These receptors all stem from a man younger than 35 who received the YFV17D yellow fever vaccine.

Many counts were recorded for this clonotype. The genes are TRBV25-1 and TRBJ1-4, with 9 bases matching TRBD1. The CDR3 is made up of 14 amino acids. Germline values: CDR1 MGHDK, CDR2 SYGVNS. Trimming cost V 4 bases and J 7 bases; bases outside gene matches: 4. CDR3 bases: TGTGCCAGCAGTGGGGACAGGGAGGTTGAAAAACTGTTTTTT. This gives the protein CASSGDREVEKLFF.

This clonotype was observed at least ten times. V is TRBV29-1 and J is TRBJ1-2; no definite D call. In germline, CDR1 is SQVTM, CDR2 ANQGSEA. This CDR3 spans 14 amino acids. Trimming shortened V by 8 bases and J by 0 bases, and 16 bases separated the two germline ends. The CDR3 is CSTDPGWANYGYTF. CDR3 DNA: TGCAGCACCGACCCCGGATGGGCTAACTATGGCTACACCTTC. Full variable domain (missing parts from reference TRBV29-1 and TRBJ1-2): SAVISQKPSRDICQRGTSLTIQCQVDSQVTMMFWYRQQPGQSLTLIATANQGSEATYESGFVIDKFPISRPNLTFSTLTVSNMSPEDSSIYLCSTDPGWANYGYTFGSGTRLTVV.

This clonotype has a count of ten or more. The chain has TRBV20-1 and TRBJ1-6; 10 nucleotides match TRBD1. Germline V gene data show CDR1 as DFQATT and CDR2 as SNEGSKA (reference sequence). V gave up 2 bases and J gave up 11 bases; unmatched junction bases: 6. The CDR3 is made up of 14 amino acids. The CDR3 bases are TGCAGTGCTAGACCGGGACAGGGGCGTCCACCCCTCCACTTT. Its protein product is CSARPGQGRPPLHF.

Notes on this clonotype: A much larger clonotype is one base distant, so this may be a read error. V and J are TRBV4-3 and TRBJ1-1; D remains ambiguous. The CDR3 consists of 14 residues. CDR1 and CDR2 (germline): LGHNA, YSLEER. Here the CDR3 DNA reads TGCGCCAGCAGCCAAGAAGCCGGGAACACTGAAGCTCTCTTT. Amino acids: CASSQEAGNTEALF.

In the case of this clonotype: A much larger clonotype is one base distant, so this may be a read error. The rearrangement uses TRBV6-2 or TRBV6-3 and TRBJ2-7, with D perhaps being TRBD1 or TRBD2 (5 bases each). V shed 6 bases and J shed 5 bases, with 17 bases lying between them. This CDR3 region has 14 residues. Germline V gene lookup returns CDR1 MNHEY and CDR2 SVGEGT. CDR3 coding DNA: TGTGCCAGCAGGAACGCCGGGGCAGGGAACGAGCAGTACTTC. This sequence encodes CASRNAGAGNEQYF.

The chain is built from TRBV5-1 and TRBJ2-5, with TRBD1 as a possible D gene (6 bases). There are 13 residues in the CDR3. Per the germline V gene, CDR1 is SGHRS and CDR2 is YFSETQ. Trimming took off 2 bases at V and 5 bases at J, with 10 bases between the two ends. This CDR3 reads CASSLQGTETQYF. The CDR3 DNA follows: TGCGCCAGCAGCTTACAGGGAACGGAGACCCAGTACTTC.

This clonotype was seen many times. The gene calls are TRBV20-1 and TRBJ2-2; 7 nucleotides match TRBD1. Germline V gene lookup returns CDR1 DFQATT and CDR2 SNEGSKA (reference sequence). There are 19 residues in the CDR3. V dropped 1 base and J dropped 2; count of bases not matched to a gene: 16. CDR3 residues: CSARADPGQKELNTGELFF. The DNA of the CDR3 is TGCAGTGCTAGAGCCGACCCGGGACAGAAGGAACTAAACACCGGGGAGCTGTTTTTT.

The CDR3 DNA reads as TGTGCCAGTACCCAGGACCTACCTAACTATGGCTACACCTTC. Translation gives CASTQDLPNYGYTF. The chain recombines TRBV19 with TRBJ1-2, with unresolved D. The CDR3 consists of 14 residues. Trimming cost V 7 bases and J 0 bases, with 12 bases left between them. The germline gives CDR1 LNHDA, CDR2 SQIVND (reference sequence).

This clonotype was counted only a few times. The CDR3 region has the DNA TGCGCCAGCAGTGGTAGGGCTAGCGGGAACCAAGAGACCCAGTACTTC. Its translation is CASSGRASGNQETQYF. The chain combines TRBV5-1 with TRBJ2-5; TRBD2 matches at 9 bases. CDR1 is SGHRS, CDR2 YFSETQ, per germline. The CDR3 is made up of 16 amino acids. V dropped 5 bases and J dropped 0; count of bases not matched to a gene: 8.

This clonotype was detected many times. This chain joins TRBV11-2 and TRBJ1-1; no firm D call. V lost 5 bases, J lost 0 bases, and 10 bases lay in between. Germline CDR1 SGHAT, CDR2 FQNNGV. This CDR3 is built from 14 residues. DNA of the CDR3: TGTGCCAGCAGCCCCCCCCTCATGAACACTGAAGCTTTCTTT. This gives the protein CASSPPLMNTEAFF.

The genes are TRBV3-1 and TRBJ2-2, with D tentatively TRBD1 or TRBD2 (5 bases each). V dropped 3 bases and J dropped 4 bases, with 12 bases sitting between them. The germline V gene encodes CDR1 LGHDT and CDR2 YNNKEL (reference sequence). This CDR3 has 15 residues. The CDR3, as DNA: TGTGCCAGCAGCCAGTCGGGGACCGGCACCGGGGAGCTGTTTTTT. It specifies CASSQSGTGTGELFF.

This clonotype was counted at least ten times. The chain links TRBV5-5 to TRBJ2-5; D uncertain. The V end was cut by 5 bases, the J end by 6 bases, with 11 bases between. CDR1 and CDR2 (germline): SGHKS, YYEKEE (reference sequence). This CDR3 has 12 amino acids. The CDR3 loop is CASSRSEQTQYF. The CDR3 nucleotides are TGTGCCAGCAGTCGCAGCGAGCAGACCCAGTACTTC.

This clonotype was recorded many times. The J gene is TRBJ2-7, the V gene TRBV7-9, with TRBD1 as a possible D gene (6 bases). The V gene's germline CDR1 is SEHNR and CDR2 FQNEAQ (reference sequence). The germline V and J ends were trimmed by 0 bases and 3 bases, with 9 bases remaining between them. This CDR3 spans 14 amino acids. CDR3 region: CASSLARGNYEQYF. The CDR3 bases are TGTGCCAGCAGCTTAGCGAGGGGGAACTACGAGCAGTACTTC.

This chain links TRBV29-1 with TRBJ1-1; possible D gene TRBD1, 6 bases. Germline assignment: CDR1 SQVTM and CDR2 ANQGSEA. V was pared by 7 bases and J by 4 bases, with 16 bases between. This CDR3 has 13 amino acids. The CDR3, as DNA: TGCAGCGCTTTACAGGGATGGGGCACTGAAGCTTTCTTT. This encodes CSALQGWGTEAFF.

This clonotype was recorded many times. The chain joins TRBV5-1 to TRBJ2-2; 8 positions agree with TRBD1. After removal of 1 base from V and 1 base from J, the junction contained 0 bases not matched to a gene. The length of the CDR3 is 15 residues. Germline CDR1 and CDR2: SGHRS and YFSETQ. The CDR3 DNA is TGCGCCAGCAGCTTGACAGGGGGGAACACCGGGGAGCTGTTTTTT. It specifies CASSLTGGNTGELFF.

This clonotype was seen ten or more times. This sequence joins TRBV19 and TRBJ1-2; no clear D. Deletions cut 5 bases from V and 2 bases from J, with 9 bases between. The CDR3 extends over 13 amino acids. Germline loops: CDR1 LNHDA, CDR2 SQIVND (reference sequence). The CDR3 spells CASSPGRNYGYTF. As DNA, the CDR3 is TGTGCCAGTAGTCCGGGGAGAAACTATGGCTACACCTTC. Variable domain in full (rest from reference TRBV19 and TRBJ1-2): DGGITQSPKYLFRKEGQNVTLSCEQNLNHDAMYWYRQDPGQGLRLIYYSQIVNDFQKGDIAEGYSVSREKKESFPLTVTSAQKNPTAFYLCASSPGRNYGYTFGSGTRLTVV.

This clonotype was seen more than once but under ten times. The V and J genes are TRBV12-3 or TRBV12-4 and TRBJ2-6; D is ambiguous. V lost 5 bases to trimming and J lost 2 bases, with 7 bases between them. This CDR3 comprises 14 residues. CDR3 nucleotides: TGTGCCAGCAGTCACGCAGCTGGGGCCAACGTCCTGACTTTC. Translating gives CASSHAAGANVLTF.

A few counts support this clonotype. The chain joins TRBV29-1 to TRBJ2-5; possibly TRBD1 for D (6 bases). Per the germline V gene, CDR1 is SQVTM and CDR2 is ANQGSEA. CDR3 length equals 14 residues. V lost 4 bases and J lost 1, with 13 bases in between. The CDR3 DNA follows: TGCAGCGTTGGAGTCAGGGGTTTCCAAGAGACCCAGTACTTC. Translation gives CSVGVRGFQETQYF.

The V and J genes are TRBV20-1 and TRBJ2-7; perhaps TRBD2 as D (6 bases). V was clipped by 0 bases and J by 7 bases, with 25 bases between them. Per the germline V gene, CDR1 is DFQATT and CDR2 is SNEGSKA (reference sequence). CDR3 length equals 17 residues. CDR3 bases: TGCAGTGCTAGAGATGGAGGGGACCCCGGCTTGGATTGGGAGCAGTACTTC. Amino acid sequence: CSARDGGDPGLDWEQYF.

This clonotype was found a few times. The rearrangement joins TRBV3-1 to TRBJ2-5; D call uncertain. There are 15 residues in the CDR3. Trimming took 0 bases from V and 1 from J, leaving 9 bases between them. Germline assignment: CDR1 LGHDT and CDR2 YNNKEL (reference sequence). CDR3 protein: CASSQDYPSQETQYF. DNA of the CDR3: TGTGCCAGCAGCCAAGATTACCCGTCCCAAGAGACCCAGTACTTC.

This clonotype was counted between two and nine times. The J gene is TRBJ1-5, the V gene TRBV19; 8 bases are shared with TRBD1. The CDR3 covers 13 residues. V trimming: 7 bases; J trimming: 5 bases; junction bases outside the gene matches: 4. CDR1 and CDR2 from the germline V gene are LNHDA and SQIVND (reference sequence). This CDR3 reads CASKDRVDQPQHF. DNA of the CDR3: TGTGCCAGTAAGGACAGGGTCGATCAGCCCCAGCATTTT.

This clonotype appeared a few times. The CDR3 spells CASALGQNSYEQYF. The CDR3 nucleotides read TGTGCTAGTGCCTTAGGCCAGAACTCCTACGAGCAGTACTTC. The chain uses TRBV12-5 and TRBJ2-7; D gene ambiguous. From germline, CDR1 is LGHNT and CDR2 FRNRAP. Trimming shortened V by 7 bases and J by 0 bases, and 13 bases separated the two germline ends. The CDR3 runs 14 residues.

This clonotype was counted between two and nine times. The rearrangement joins TRBV19 to TRBJ1-2; D possibly corresponds to TRBD1 (5 bases). Germline-derived CDR1 and CDR2 are LNHDA and SQIVND (reference sequence). Trimming took off 4 bases at V and 2 bases at J, with 8 bases between the two ends. This CDR3 is 13 amino acids long. CDR3: CASSTGLNYGYTF. The CDR3 DNA is TGTGCCAGTAGTACGGGACTGAACTATGGCTACACCTTC.

There are many counts of this clonotype. This sequence joins TRBV7-9 and TRBJ2-3, with D uncertain. The germline V and J ends were trimmed by 4 bases and 4 bases, with 15 bases remaining between them. The germline CDR1 and CDR2 sequences are SEHNR and FQNEAQ (reference sequence). The CDR3 covers 15 residues. The CDR3: CASSSWSPVADTQYF. CDR3 bases: TGTGCCAGCAGCTCCTGGTCCCCCGTGGCAGATACGCAGTATTTT.

At least ten counts were recorded for this clonotype. The chain couples TRBV5-1 to TRBJ2-5; perhaps TRBD2 as D (6 bases). From germline, CDR1 is SGHRS and CDR2 YFSETQ. V lost 0 bases to trimming and J lost 2 bases, with 11 bases between them. The CDR3 consists of 15 residues. The CDR3 region has the DNA TGCGCCAGCAGCTTGGATGGGACTGATCAAGAGACCCAGTACTTC. It codes for CASSLDGTDQETQYF.